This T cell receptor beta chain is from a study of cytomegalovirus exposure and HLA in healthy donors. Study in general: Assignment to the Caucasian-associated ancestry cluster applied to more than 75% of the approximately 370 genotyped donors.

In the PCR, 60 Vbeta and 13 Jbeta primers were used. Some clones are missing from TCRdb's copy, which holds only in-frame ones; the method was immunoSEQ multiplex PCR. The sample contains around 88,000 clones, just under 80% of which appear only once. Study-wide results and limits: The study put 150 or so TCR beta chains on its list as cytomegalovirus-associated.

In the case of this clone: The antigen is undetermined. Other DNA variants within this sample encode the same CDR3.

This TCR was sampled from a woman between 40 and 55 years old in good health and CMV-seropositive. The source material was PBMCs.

CDR3 nucleotide sequence: TGTGCCAGCAGCGCCCTGCAGGGGATAGGAAACACCATATATTTT. Encoded protein: CASSALQGIGNTIYF. The chain is built from TRBV9 and TRBJ1-3; a possible D gene is TRBD1 (6 bases). This CDR3 is 15 amino acids long. Germline lookup yields CDR1 SGDLS and CDR2 YYNGEE. V lost 3 bases and J 4 bases, leaving 14 bases between the germline ends.